The entry that follows covers one T cell receptor beta chain sequence. The source of the sample is a study of cytomegalovirus exposure and HLA in healthy donors. Study at large: The 120 validation repertoires were produced on the same platform as the 500 to 800 repertoires of the first cohort. This was reported in a later analysis.

The germline V gene has CDR1 SGHTA and CDR2 FQGNSA. CDR3 size: 16 residues. The V end was cut by 5 bases, the J end by 0 bases, with 13 bases between. Using immunoSEQ multiplex PCR, the repertoire was profiled, and TCRdb retains in-frame clones only, with some absent. The sample shows about 280,000 clones, 88% of them seen only once. This receptor was taken from a woman under 30 in good health and CMV-seronegative. Sequencing was performed on PBMCs. The rearrangement uses TRBV7-2 and TRBJ1-4; tentatively, D is TRBD1 (5 bases). In nucleotides, the CDR3 is TGTGCCAGCAGCCTCGACAGAAGTGCAACTAATGAAAAACTGTTTTTT. It is translated as CASSLDRSATNEKLFF. Based on the CDR3 plus reference TRBV7-2 and TRBJ1-4, the full variable domain is GAGVSQSPSNKVTEKGKDVELRCDPISGHTALYWYRQSLGQGLEFLIYFQGNSAPDKSGLPSDRFSAERTGGSVSTLTIQRTQQEDSAVYLCASSLDRSATNEKLFFGSGTQLSVL.